Included here is one T cell receptor (beta chain) sequence, with context. No antigen is known for it. This sample's treatment: oral pan-JAK inhibitor, 5-10 mg twice daily. T lymphocytes (CD4+ and CD8+) were sorted from PBMCs. These data come from a study of CD8+ T cells in alopecia areata. Study context: Patients received oral tofacitinib, 5 to 10 mg twice daily, for moderate-to-severe alopecia areata.

Sequencing relied on a cDNA template that was reverse transcribed from extracted RNA. TCRdb's copy holds only in-frame clones and misses some; the assay was immunoSEQ multiplex PCR. This sample has 120,000 or so clones, with around 60% found just once. Trimming left V 4 bases short and J 0 bases short, with 13 bases between. Germline V lookup: CDR1 SGHNT, CDR2 YYREEE (reference sequence). The CDR3 length is 15 residues. Study observations and caveats: In scalp, tofacitinib significantly decreased clonality and expanded CD8+ clones among the top 100. While patients received tofacitinib, many expanded lesional clones remained present in scalp and blood.

This TCR was sampled from a human donor with alopecia areata. This chain connects TRBV5-4 to TRBJ1-2; D possibly corresponds to TRBD1 (5 bases). Material: CD4+ T cells sorted from blood, obtained at week 4, from a patient treated with tofacitinib. The CDR3 sequence: CASSMDIPTNYGYTF. Here the CDR3 DNA reads TGTGCCAGCAGCATGGACATACCAACTAACTATGGCTACACCTTC.